The rows below give T cell receptor beta chains drawn from one sample of a study of control samples from healthy donors and cancer patients. TCRdb's copy holds only in-frame clones and misses some; the assay was immunoSEQ multiplex PCR. Counted here are fewer than 120,000 clones, approximately 88% occurring once; the ten biggest clones make up around 3.5%. Sequenced: PBMCs. The receptors originated from a woman aged 60-75 years with lung cancer. Both conserved end residues are part of each CDR3. The order of the fields is CDR3 DNA, CDR3 protein, clone size, J gene, D gene, V gene. The D gene is left open where the match is weak. Expanded clones are given a class, and other clones once, few, many or no size at all.

DNA: TGTGCCATCAGTGAGTCGACGGGCCAGGGGGCAGATACGCAGTATTTT
CDR3: CAISESTGQGADTQYF
size: -
J: TRBJ2-3
D: TRBD1
V: TRBV10-3

DNA: TGTGCCAGTACCGCAGGGTTTGATTATGGCTACACCTTC
CDR3: CASTAGFDYGYTF
size: -
J: TRBJ1-2
D: -
V: TRBV19

DNA: TGTGCCATCAGTGATCCCCGTTTCAGCACAGATACGCAGTATTTT
CDR3: CAISDPRFSTDTQYF
size: -
J: TRBJ2-3
D: -
V: TRBV10-3

DNA: TGTGCCAGCAGCCCGCCGGGACTGAACTATAATTCACCCCTCCACTTT
CDR3: CASSPPGLNYNSPLHF
size: once
J: TRBJ1-6
D: -
V: TRBV7-2

DNA: TGTGCCAGCAGTTACTGGACAGGGACTTATGGCTACACCTTC
CDR3: CASSYWTGTYGYTF
size: -
J: TRBJ1-2
D: TRBD1
V: TRBV6-6

DNA: TGTGCCAGCAGTTACTCGCCCGGAGAGAACTATGGCTACACCTTC
CDR3: CASSYSPGENYGYTF
size: few
J: TRBJ1-2
D: -
V: TRBV6-5

DNA: TGTGCCAGCAGCGTCGGACCTACAGGGGGGAACGGCTACACCTTC
CDR3: CASSVGPTGGNGYTF
size: once
J: TRBJ1-2
D: TRBD1
V: TRBV9

DNA: TGTGCCAGCTCACAGGACACGGCCCGCTCACCCCTCCACTTT
CDR3: CASSQDTARSPLHF
size: -
J: TRBJ1-6
D: -
V: TRBV18

DNA: TGCGCCAGCAGCCCTACAATCCTGACAGGGACCGCTGAAGCTTTCTTT
CDR3: CASSPTILTGTAEAFF
size: -
J: TRBJ1-1
D: TRBD1
V: TRBV5-1

DNA: TGTGCCAGCAGTGCCCAAGGACAGGGGGCGATCGGCTACACCTTC
CDR3: CASSAQGQGAIGYTF
size: -
J: TRBJ1-2
D: TRBD1
V: TRBV2

DNA: TGTGCCAGCAGCGGACCAGGGATTGCTGGAAACACCATATATTTT
CDR3: CASSGPGIAGNTIYF
size: -
J: TRBJ1-3
D: -
V: TRBV11-3

DNA: TGTGCCAGCAGCCAACTTTCGGGGGTAGAAGGCACAGATACGCAGTATTTT
CDR3: CASSQLSGVEGTDTQYF
size: -
J: TRBJ2-3
D: -
V: TRBV9

DNA: TGTGCCAGCAGCGTAGAAGCGACAGGGTTGGGAAACACCATATATTTT
CDR3: CASSVEATGLGNTIYF
size: few
J: TRBJ1-3
D: TRBD1
V: TRBV9

DNA: TGTGCCAGCAGCTCCCCGGGACAGGGAACCTACGAGCAGTACTTC
CDR3: CASSSPGQGTYEQYF
size: -
J: TRBJ2-7
D: TRBD1
V: TRBV7-9

DNA: TGTGCCAGCAGCTTGGACAGGGGACAACACAATGAGCAGTTCTTC
CDR3: CASSLDRGQHNEQFF
size: -
J: TRBJ2-1
D: TRBD1
V: TRBV7-3

DNA: TGTGTCATCAGTGAGTCCCCGGCGGGAGACTACGAGCAGTACTTC
CDR3: CVISESPAGDYEQYF
size: -
J: TRBJ2-7
D: TRBD2
V: TRBV10-3

DNA: TGTGCCAGCAGCGTAGTACCTTTGGACTATGGCTACACCTTC
CDR3: CASSVVPLDYGYTF
size: -
J: TRBJ1-2
D: -
V: TRBV9

DNA: TGTGCCAGCAGCCCTCATCCAGGGGAAACTGAAGCTTTCTTT
CDR3: CASSPHPGETEAFF
size: -
J: TRBJ1-1
D: -
V: TRBV9

DNA: TGTGCCAGCAGTGAAGGGACAGGTTGGGGAGAAGAGACCCAGTACTTC
CDR3: CASSEGTGWGEETQYF
size: -
J: TRBJ2-5
D: TRBD1
V: TRBV25-1

DNA: TGTGCAAGTCGCTCGTGGACAGAACTCTTAGGAAAAACTGTTTTT
CDR3: CASRSWTELLGKTVF
size: -
J: TRBJ1-4
D: -
V: TRBV12-2

DNA: TGCGCCAGCAGCTTACTAGGCGGGTCGTCCCAAGAGACCCAGTACTTC
CDR3: CASSLLGGSSQETQYF
size: -
J: TRBJ2-5
D: -
V: TRBV5-1

DNA: TGTGCCTGGAATACAGGGCCAGATCGTGAAGCTTTCTTT
CDR3: CAWNTGPDREAFF
size: few
J: TRBJ1-1
D: -
V: TRBV30

DNA: TGTGCCAGCAGCCACATGACAGGGTTCAACTATGGCTACACCTTC
CDR3: CASSHMTGFNYGYTF
size: -
J: TRBJ1-2
D: TRBD1
V: TRBV3-1/TRBV3-2

DNA: TGTGCCAGCAGCGTAGGAGGGAATAATTCACCCCTCCACTTT
CDR3: CASSVGGNNSPLHF
size: -
J: TRBJ1-6
D: -
V: TRBV9

DNA: TGTGCCAGCAGCTCTCCCAACGTGCAGTATTTT
CDR3: CASSSPNVQYF
size: -
J: TRBJ2-3
D: -
V: TRBV6-5

DNA: TGTGCCAGCAGTTGGGGACCGACCGGGGAGCTGTTTTTT
CDR3: CASSWGPTGELFF
size: -
J: TRBJ2-2
D: -
V: TRBV12-3/TRBV12-4

DNA: TGTGCCAGCAGCCAAGAAAGGGATGATCAGCCCCAGCATTTT
CDR3: CASSQERDDQPQHF
size: -
J: TRBJ1-5
D: -
V: TRBV4-2

DNA: TGTGCCAGCCTCGCTATTAGCGGGGGGCCCTCCTACGAGCAGTACTTC
CDR3: CASLAISGGPSYEQYF
size: once
J: TRBJ2-7
D: TRBD2
V: TRBV27

DNA: TGCGCCAGCAGCCAGGGTCTCAGGGGGAGGTACACTGAAGCTTTCTTT
CDR3: CASSQGLRGRYTEAFF
size: few
J: TRBJ1-1
D: TRBD1
V: TRBV4-1

DNA: TGTGCCAGCTCACCAAGTTCGGACGTTCTGTCGCAAGAGACCCAGTACTTC
CDR3: CASSPSSDVLSQETQYF
size: -
J: TRBJ2-5
D: -
V: TRBV18

DNA: TGCAGCGTTGAGGACGGTAACTATGGCTACACCTTC
CDR3: CSVEDGNYGYTF
size: -
J: TRBJ1-2
D: -
V: TRBV29-1